Sequencing of this T cell receptor beta chain was carried out in a study of CD8+ T cells in alopecia areata. Background on the study: Patients in the study were on tofacitinib for 6 to 18 months, then off it for 6 months. Severity of treated patients was scored by affected scalp percentage.

This clone was seen only a few times. No antigen is known for it. Germline V gene lookup returns CDR1 SGHDT and CDR2 YYEEEE. This CDR3 comprises 15 residues. V lost 4 bases, J lost 4 bases, and 7 bases stayed unmatched. General study results and limits: Persistence of many expanded lesional clones was seen in scalp and blood during tofacitinib.

Sequencing used cDNA as its template, made by extracting RNA and reverse transcribing it. Clones were sequenced by immunoSEQ multiplex PCR, and TCRdb holds only the in-frame ones, with some missing. The sample holds 190,000 or so clones, about 60% seen once. Documented treatment: oral pan-JAK inhibitor, 5-10 mg twice daily. The sequences come from CD8+ T cells sorted from blood, collected at week 24, from a patient treated with tofacitinib. The source is a human donor with alopecia areata. V is TRBV5-6 and J is TRBJ2-5; the match to TRBD2 covers 10 bases. This CDR3 reads CASSETGTSAETQYF. CDR3 bases: TGTGCCAGCAGCGAAACCGGGACTAGCGCAGAGACCCAGTACTTC.